This TCR beta chain was profiled in a study of control samples from healthy donors and cancer patients. Data came from immunoSEQ multiplex PCR; TCRdb stores just in-frame clones and leaves some out. In the table there are fewer than 40,000 clones, around 94% of which are singletons. Germline V gene data show CDR1 as SGHDN and CDR2 as FVKESK. There are 14 residues in the CDR3. The V gene end was trimmed by 4 bases and the J gene end by 4 bases; junction bases not matched to a gene: 4. What was sequenced was blood. The V gene is TRBV14, the J gene TRBJ1-2; 9 bases agree with TRBD1. The clonotype was recovered from a man between 60 and 75 years old in good health. Here the CDR3 reads CASSPETGGYGYTF. CDR3 nucleotide sequence: TGTGCCAGCAGCCCCGAGACAGGGGGCTATGGCTACACCTTC.